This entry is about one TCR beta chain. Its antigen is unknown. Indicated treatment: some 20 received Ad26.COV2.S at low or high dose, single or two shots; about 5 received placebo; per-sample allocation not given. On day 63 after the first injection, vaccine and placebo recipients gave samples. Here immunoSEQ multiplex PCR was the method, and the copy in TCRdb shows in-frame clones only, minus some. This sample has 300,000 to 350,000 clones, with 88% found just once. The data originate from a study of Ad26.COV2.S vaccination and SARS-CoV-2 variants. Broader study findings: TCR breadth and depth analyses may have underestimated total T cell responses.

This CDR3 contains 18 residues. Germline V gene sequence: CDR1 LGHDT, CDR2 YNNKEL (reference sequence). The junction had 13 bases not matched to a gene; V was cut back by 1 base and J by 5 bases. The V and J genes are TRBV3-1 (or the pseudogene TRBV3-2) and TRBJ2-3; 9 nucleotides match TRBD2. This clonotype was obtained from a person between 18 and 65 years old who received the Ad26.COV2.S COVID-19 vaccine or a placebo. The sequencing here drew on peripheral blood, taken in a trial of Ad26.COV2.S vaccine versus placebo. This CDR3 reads CASSQVSGGGAFGDTQYF. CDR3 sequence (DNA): TGTGCCAGCAGCCAAGTTTCGGGCGGGGGGGCGTTCGGAGATACGCAGTATTTT.